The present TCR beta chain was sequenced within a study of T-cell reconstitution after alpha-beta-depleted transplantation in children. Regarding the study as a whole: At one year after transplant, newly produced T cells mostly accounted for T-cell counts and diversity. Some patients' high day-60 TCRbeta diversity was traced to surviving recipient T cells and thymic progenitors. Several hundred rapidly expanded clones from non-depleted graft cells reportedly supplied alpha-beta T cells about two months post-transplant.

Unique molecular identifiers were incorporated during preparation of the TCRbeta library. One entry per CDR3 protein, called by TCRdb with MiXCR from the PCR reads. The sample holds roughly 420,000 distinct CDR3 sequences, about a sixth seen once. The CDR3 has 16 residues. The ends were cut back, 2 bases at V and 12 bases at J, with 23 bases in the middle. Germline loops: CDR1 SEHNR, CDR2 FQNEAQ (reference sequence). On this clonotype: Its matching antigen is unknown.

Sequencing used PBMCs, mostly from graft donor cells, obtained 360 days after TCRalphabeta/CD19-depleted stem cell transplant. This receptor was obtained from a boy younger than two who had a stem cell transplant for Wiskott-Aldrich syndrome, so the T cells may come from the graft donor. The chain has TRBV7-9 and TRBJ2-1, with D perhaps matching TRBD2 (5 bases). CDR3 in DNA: TGTGCCAGCAGCTTACCCCGCAGCGGCCCCGGTCGCCCGCAGTTCTTC. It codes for CASSLPRSGPGRPQFF.